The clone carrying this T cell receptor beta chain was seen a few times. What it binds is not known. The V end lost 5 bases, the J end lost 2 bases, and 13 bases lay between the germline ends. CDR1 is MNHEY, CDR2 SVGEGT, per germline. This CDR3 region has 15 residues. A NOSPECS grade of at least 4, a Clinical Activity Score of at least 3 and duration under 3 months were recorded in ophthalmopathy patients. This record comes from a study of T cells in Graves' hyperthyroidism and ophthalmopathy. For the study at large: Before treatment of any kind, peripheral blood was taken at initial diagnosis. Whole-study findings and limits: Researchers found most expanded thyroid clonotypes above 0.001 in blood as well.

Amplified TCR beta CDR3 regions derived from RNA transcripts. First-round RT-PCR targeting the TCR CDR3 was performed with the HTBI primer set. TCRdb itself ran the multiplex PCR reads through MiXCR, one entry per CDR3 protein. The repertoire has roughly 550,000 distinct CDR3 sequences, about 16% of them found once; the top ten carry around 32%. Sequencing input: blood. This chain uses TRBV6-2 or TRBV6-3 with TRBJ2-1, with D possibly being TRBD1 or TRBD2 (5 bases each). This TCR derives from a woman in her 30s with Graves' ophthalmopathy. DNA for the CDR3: TGTGCCAGCAGTATAACGGGACGCACCTACAATGAGCAGTTCTTC. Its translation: CASSITGRTYNEQFF.